The 24 T cell receptor beta chains below were found in one sample sequenced in a study of post-analysis software for immune sequencing data. Built from TCR beta cDNA, the libraries had unique molecular identifiers in them. A single record per CDR3 protein comes from TCRdb applying MiXCR to the PCR reads. The profile shows hundreds of thousands of distinct CDR3 sequences, 25% to 30% of them singletons. These receptors' antigens are unknown. The study, taken as a whole, reports: Controls showed lower frequencies than patients for roughly 5 TRBV segments, and TRBV5-6, TRBV5-1 and TRBV20-1 were among these.

Sequencing input: blood. These receptors all come from a girl under 18 with multiple sclerosis.

The chain recombines TRBV4-3 with TRBJ2-7; tentatively, D is TRBD1 or TRBD2 (6 bases each). CDR1 is LGHNA and CDR2 is YSLEER in the germline V gene. The CDR3 sequence is 14 residues long. With 4 bases removed from V and 4 bases from J, the gap between germline ends came to 14 bases. Here the CDR3 DNA reads TGCGCCAGCAGCCTATCGCAGGGGAGGTACGAGCAGTACTTC. This encodes CASSLSQGRYEQYF.

This clonotype was seen a handful of times. This rearrangement joins TRBV7-2 to TRBJ2-5, with D perhaps matching TRBD1 or TRBD2 (6 bases each). The V gene lost 5 bases and the J gene lost 2 bases, with 15 bases spanning the gap. This CDR3 is 15 amino acids long. The germline gives CDR1 SGHTA, CDR2 FQGNSA. The CDR3: CASSAQQGGQETQYF. CDR3 coding DNA: TGTGCCAGCAGCGCTCAACAGGGAGGACAAGAGACCCAGTACTTC.

V and J are TRBV6-5 and TRBJ2-1; 8 bases fit TRBD2. Germline loops: CDR1 MNHEY, CDR2 SVGAGI. This CDR3 is built from 15 residues. J was trimmed by 6 bases and V by 2 bases; bases with no gene match: 6. CDR3 region: CASSYVTSESNEQFF. CDR3 DNA: TGTGCCAGCAGTTACGTGACTAGCGAGTCCAATGAGCAGTTCTTC.

This clonotype was counted between two and nine times. This rearrangement joins TRBV7-2 to TRBJ2-7, with D possibly being TRBD1 or TRBD2 (5 bases each). V lost 5 bases to trimming and J lost 6 bases, with 17 bases between them. This CDR3 is built from 14 residues. The germline V gene has CDR1 SGHTA and CDR2 FQGNSA. The CDR3 is CASSPFGGRREQYF. CDR3 nucleotides: TGTGCCAGCAGCCCCTTTGGGGGACGGCGCGAGCAGTACTTC.

This clonotype was recorded a few times. The genes are TRBV10-3 and TRBJ2-7, with a weak D call TRBD1 (6 bases). The V end was cut by 7 bases, the J end by 0 bases, with 10 bases between. Per the germline V gene, CDR1 is ENHRY and CDR2 is SYGVKD. The CDR3 extends over 13 amino acids. The CDR3 DNA follows: TGTGCCATCAACACAGGGACCTCCTACGAGCAGTACTTC. Encoded protein: CAINTGTSYEQYF.

This clonotype was counted a single time. The gene calls are TRBV11-3 and TRBJ2-5, with D possibly being TRBD1 or TRBD2 (5 bases each). Germline assignment: CDR1 SGHNT and CDR2 YENEEA. V lost 0 bases, J lost 11 bases, and 16 bases lay in between. The CDR3 covers 14 residues. The DNA of the CDR3 is TGTGCCAGCAGCTTAGATGGGGGAACCAATGAGCAGTACTTC. As protein: CASSLDGGTNEQYF.

This clonotype was observed a few times. This chain joins TRBV19 and TRBJ1-2, with a tentative D call TRBD1 (5 bases). The V end lost 3 bases, the J end lost 9 bases, and 14 bases lay between the germline ends. Germline V gene lookup returns CDR1 LNHDA and CDR2 SQIVND (reference sequence). This CDR3 has 13 residues. CDR3 amino acids: CASSIGFRDRYTF. The CDR3 DNA follows: TGTGCCAGTAGTATTGGATTCAGGGACCGCTACACCTTC.

The chain carries TRBV9 and TRBJ2-1, with 8 bases identical to TRBD2. CDR3 length equals 16 residues. V trimming: 3 bases; J trimming: 3 bases; junction bases outside the gene matches: 8. CDR1 and CDR2 from the germline V gene are SGDLS and YYNGEE. The CDR3 reads CASSAQRESNYNEQFF. DNA for the CDR3: TGTGCCAGCAGCGCCCAGCGGGAGTCTAACTACAATGAGCAGTTCTTC.

This clonotype has only a few counts. V gene TRBV5-1 combines with J gene TRBJ2-5, with a tentative D call TRBD1 (6 bases). Trimming took 0 bases from V and 4 from J, leaving 16 bases between them. The CDR3 has 16 amino acids. Germline V gene lookup returns CDR1 SGHRS and CDR2 YFSETQ. The CDR3 sequence: CASSLAARGKGETQYF. CDR3 DNA sequence: TGCGCCAGCAGCTTGGCGGCCAGGGGAAAGGGAGAGACCCAGTACTTC.

The chain has TRBV5-1 and TRBJ2-7; 7 nucleotides align to TRBD1. The CDR3 sequence is 14 residues long. Germline V gene data show CDR1 as SGHRS and CDR2 as YFSETQ. With 5 bases clipped from V and 0 bases from J, the junction kept 5 bases outside the gene matches. The CDR3 protein is CASRGTAASYEQYF. The CDR3 DNA is TGCGCCAGCAGGGGGACAGCAGCCTCCTACGAGCAGTACTTC.

The chain has TRBV29-1 and TRBJ2-1; 12 bases align to TRBD2. The CDR3 spans 14 residues. Germline V lookup: CDR1 SQVTM, CDR2 ANQGSEA. Losses at the gene ends were 6 bases for V and 8 bases for J; bases not matched to a gene: 8. The CDR3 sequence is CSVGRLAGVYEQFF. DNA of the CDR3: TGCAGCGTAGGGAGACTAGCGGGAGTTTATGAGCAGTTCTTC.

This clonotype has more than one count but fewer than ten. The chain couples TRBV6-5 to TRBJ2-1; weak D call: TRBD1 (6 bases). This CDR3 has 12 residues. Germline-derived CDR1 and CDR2 are MNHEY and SVGAGI. Between the trimmed V and J ends, which lost 6 bases and 7 bases, there was a span of 10 bases. The CDR3 DNA follows: TGTGCCAGCAGGACAGGCTTTAATGAGCAGTTCTTC. It specifies CASRTGFNEQFF.

The chain couples TRBV5-1 to TRBJ2-3, with TRBD2 matching 8 bases. Germline V gene data show CDR1 as SGHRS and CDR2 as YFSETQ. V shed 1 base and J 4 bases; nucleotides not matched to a gene: 8. This CDR3 contains 16 residues. The CDR3 DNA follows: TGCGCCAGCAGCTTGAGGGGCGGGAGGATTTCAGATACGCAGTATTTT. This encodes CASSLRGGRISDTQYF.

This clonotype was counted many times. This rearrangement joins TRBV6-5 to TRBJ2-7; no clear D gene. The germline gives CDR1 MNHEY, CDR2 SVGAGI. V was clipped by 4 bases and J by 1 base, with 8 bases between them. The CDR3 covers 13 residues. This CDR3 is CASSSGPSYEQYF. The CDR3 nucleotides read TGTGCCAGCAGTTCCGGACCATCCTACGAGCAGTACTTC.

The chain couples TRBV4-1 to TRBJ2-5; TRBD2 might be the D (6 bases). With 3 bases removed from V and 3 bases from J, the gap between germline ends came to 11 bases. CDR1 is MGHRA and CDR2 is YSYEKL in the germline V gene. CDR3 length: 14 residues. CDR3 loop: CASSHTGTEETQYF. CDR3 in DNA: TGCGCCAGCAGCCACACCGGGACTGAAGAGACCCAGTACTTC.

This clonotype was seen ten or more times. The gene calls are TRBV7-9 and TRBJ1-2, with D perhaps TRBD1 (5 bases). The CDR3 extends over 13 amino acids. V was pared by 1 base and J by 2 bases, with 5 bases between. Germline V gene data show CDR1 as SEHNR and CDR2 as FQNEAQ (reference sequence). This chain's CDR3 is CASSLGGNYGYTF. DNA for the CDR3: TGTGCCAGCAGCTTAGGGGGGAACTATGGCTACACCTTC.

This clonotype turned up a few times. For the CDR3, the DNA is TGTGCCAGCAGCCAAGTTGGGGCCACAGATACGCAGTATTTT. It yields the protein CASSQVGATDTQYF. This chain links TRBV14 with TRBJ2-3, with D possibly being TRBD1 (5 bases). The CDR3 loop spans 14 amino acids. Trimming took 1 base from V and 2 from J, leaving 7 bases between them. Germline CDR1 reads SGHDN; CDR2 reads FVKESK. Complete variable domain (other parts from reference TRBV14 and TRBJ2-3): EAGVTQFPSHSVIEKGQTVTLRCDPISGHDNLYWYRRVMGKEIKFLLHFVKESKQDESGMPNNRFLAERTGGTYSTLKVQPAELEDSGVYFCASSQVGATDTQYFGPGTRLTVL.

This clonotype was counted only a few times. This sequence joins TRBV27 and TRBJ2-7; tentative D call: TRBD1 (6 bases). Between the trimmed V and J ends, which lost 4 bases and 0 bases, there was a span of 10 bases. Germline V CDR1 and CDR2: MNHEY, SMNVEV (reference sequence). This CDR3 spans 14 amino acids. The CDR3 sequence: CASSSRDNSYEQYF. The CDR3 bases are TGTGCCAGCAGTTCCCGGGACAACTCCTACGAGCAGTACTTC.

This clonotype was seen many times. V usage is TRBV6-5 and J usage is TRBJ1-2; D is ambiguous. CDR3 length: 14 residues. V was shortened by 4 bases and J by 4 bases, with 13 bases between the two germline ends. CDR1 and CDR2 from the germline V gene are MNHEY and SVGAGI. CDR3 nucleotide sequence: TGTGCCAGCAGTTGGACCCTCCCGAGCTATGGCTACACCTTC. This translates into CASSWTLPSYGYTF.

In its sample, this clonotype was seen many times. This sequence joins TRBV29-1 and TRBJ2-5; 9 bases agree with TRBD1. The CDR3 runs 13 residues. The junction had 8 bases not matched to a gene; V was cut back by 7 bases and J by 5 bases. The V gene's germline CDR1 is SQVTM and CDR2 ANQGSEA. Here the CDR3 reads CSADRGGMETQYF. CDR3 sequence (DNA): TGCAGCGCTGACAGGGGGGGTATGGAGACCCAGTACTTC. Complete variable domain (other parts from reference TRBV29-1 and TRBJ2-5): SAVISQKPSRDICQRGTSLTIQCQVDSQVTMMFWYRQQPGQSLTLIATANQGSEATYESGFVIDKFPISRPNLTFSTLTVSNMSPEDSSIYLCSADRGGMETQYFGPGTRLLVL.

J is TRBJ1-4 and V is TRBV7-9; weak D call: TRBD1 (6 bases). Trimming removed 4 bases at V and 4 bases at J, with 19 bases between. The length of the CDR3 is 17 residues. The germline V gene has CDR1 SEHNR and CDR2 FQNEAQ (reference sequence). DNA for the CDR3: TGTGCCAGCAGCTCCGTGACGGGGGGGGCTGGTAATGAAAAACTGTTTTTT. It encodes CASSSVTGGAGNEKLFF.

The chain carries TRBV25-1 and TRBJ1-1; D may be TRBD1 (5 bases). V was pared by 6 bases and J by 4 bases, with 15 bases between. This CDR3 comprises 14 residues. Per the germline V gene, CDR1 is MGHDK and CDR2 is SYGVNS. The CDR3 DNA follows: TGTGCCAGCAGGGTGGGGGGGTCAGTCACTGAAGCTTTCTTT. As protein: CASRVGGSVTEAFF.

This clonotype turned up a few times. The chain combines TRBV5-1 with TRBJ1-1, with no clear D. The V and J ends lost 2 bases and 3 bases respectively, with 8 bases between them. Germline lookup yields CDR1 SGHRS and CDR2 YFSETQ. The CDR3 length is 13 residues. CDR3 coding DNA: TGCGCCAGCAGCTTAGGGATCGACACTGAAGCTTTCTTT. This encodes CASSLGIDTEAFF.

This clonotype was seen more than once but under ten times. The chain uses TRBV6-6 and TRBJ1-1; D might be TRBD1 (6 bases). V dropped 2 bases and J dropped 7 bases, with 11 bases sitting between them. Per germline, CDR1 MNHNY and CDR2 SVGAGI (reference sequence). The CDR3 has 13 amino acids. Here the CDR3 reads CASSYLMTGEAFF. The CDR3 nucleotides are TGTGCCAGCAGTTACCTCATGACAGGTGAAGCTTTCTTT.